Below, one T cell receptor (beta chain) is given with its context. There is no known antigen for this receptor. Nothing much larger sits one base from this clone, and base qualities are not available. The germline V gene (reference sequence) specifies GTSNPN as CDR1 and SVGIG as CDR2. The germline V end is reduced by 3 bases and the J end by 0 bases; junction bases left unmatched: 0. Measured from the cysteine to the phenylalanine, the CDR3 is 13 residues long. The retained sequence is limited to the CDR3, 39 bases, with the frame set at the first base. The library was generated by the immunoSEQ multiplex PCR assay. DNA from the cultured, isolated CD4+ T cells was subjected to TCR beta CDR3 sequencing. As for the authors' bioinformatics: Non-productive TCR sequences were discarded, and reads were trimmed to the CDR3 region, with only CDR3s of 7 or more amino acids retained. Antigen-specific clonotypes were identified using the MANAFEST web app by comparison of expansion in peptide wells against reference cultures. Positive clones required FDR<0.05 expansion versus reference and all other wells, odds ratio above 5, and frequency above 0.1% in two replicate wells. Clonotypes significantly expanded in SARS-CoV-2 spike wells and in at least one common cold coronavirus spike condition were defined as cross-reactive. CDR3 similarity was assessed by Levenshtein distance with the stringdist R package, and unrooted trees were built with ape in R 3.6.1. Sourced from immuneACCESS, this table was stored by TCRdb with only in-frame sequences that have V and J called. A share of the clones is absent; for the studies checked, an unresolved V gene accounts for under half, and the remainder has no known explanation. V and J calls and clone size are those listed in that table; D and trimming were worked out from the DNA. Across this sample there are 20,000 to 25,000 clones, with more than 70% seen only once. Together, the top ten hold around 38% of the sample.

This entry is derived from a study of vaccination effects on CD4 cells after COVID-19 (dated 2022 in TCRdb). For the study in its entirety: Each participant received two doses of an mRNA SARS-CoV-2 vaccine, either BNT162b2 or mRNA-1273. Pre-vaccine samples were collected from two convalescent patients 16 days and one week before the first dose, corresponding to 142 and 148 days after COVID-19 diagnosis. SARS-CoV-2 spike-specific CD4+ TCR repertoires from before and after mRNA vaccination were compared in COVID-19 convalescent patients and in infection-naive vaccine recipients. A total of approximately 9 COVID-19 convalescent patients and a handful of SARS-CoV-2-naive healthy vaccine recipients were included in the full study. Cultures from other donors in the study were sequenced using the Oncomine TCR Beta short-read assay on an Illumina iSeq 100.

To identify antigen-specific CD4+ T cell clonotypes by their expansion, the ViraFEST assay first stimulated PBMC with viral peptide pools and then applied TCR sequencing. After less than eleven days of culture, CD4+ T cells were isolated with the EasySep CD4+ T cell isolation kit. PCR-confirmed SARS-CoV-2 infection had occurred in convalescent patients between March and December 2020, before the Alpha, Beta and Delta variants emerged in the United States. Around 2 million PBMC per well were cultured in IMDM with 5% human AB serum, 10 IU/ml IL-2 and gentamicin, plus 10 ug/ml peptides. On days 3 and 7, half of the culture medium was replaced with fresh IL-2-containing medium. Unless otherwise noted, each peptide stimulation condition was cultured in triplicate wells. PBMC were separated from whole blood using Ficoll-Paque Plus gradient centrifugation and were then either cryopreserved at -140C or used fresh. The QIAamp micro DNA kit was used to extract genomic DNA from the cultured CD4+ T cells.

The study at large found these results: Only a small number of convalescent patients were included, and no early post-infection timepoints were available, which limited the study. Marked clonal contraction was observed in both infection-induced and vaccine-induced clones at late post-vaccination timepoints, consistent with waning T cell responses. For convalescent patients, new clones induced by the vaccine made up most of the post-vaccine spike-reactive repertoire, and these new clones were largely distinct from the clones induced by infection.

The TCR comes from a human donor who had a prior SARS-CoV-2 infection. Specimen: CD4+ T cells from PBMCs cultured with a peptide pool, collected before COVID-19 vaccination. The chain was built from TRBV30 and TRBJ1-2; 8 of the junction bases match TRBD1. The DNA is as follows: TGTGCCTGGAGGACAGGGGCTAACTATGGCTACACCTTC. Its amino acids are CAWRTGANYGYTF.